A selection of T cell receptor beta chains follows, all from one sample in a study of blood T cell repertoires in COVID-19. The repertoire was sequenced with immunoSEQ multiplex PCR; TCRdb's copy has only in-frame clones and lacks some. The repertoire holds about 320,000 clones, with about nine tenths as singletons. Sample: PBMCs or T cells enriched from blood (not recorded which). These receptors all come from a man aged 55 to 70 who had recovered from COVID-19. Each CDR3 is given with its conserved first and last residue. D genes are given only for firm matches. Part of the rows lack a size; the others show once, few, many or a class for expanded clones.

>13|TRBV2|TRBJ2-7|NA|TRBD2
TGTGCCAGCAGATTAGCGGGAGTCATCGAGCAGTACTTC
CASRLAGVIEQYF
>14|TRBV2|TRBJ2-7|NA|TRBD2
TGTGCCAGCAGGAAACTAGCGGGAGTCCCCGAGCAGTACTTC
CASRKLAGVPEQYF
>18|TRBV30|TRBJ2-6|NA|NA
TGTGCCTGGAGTAAACGGTACCATTCTAAGTCTGGGGCCAACGTCCTGACTTTC
CAWSKRYHSKSGANVLTF
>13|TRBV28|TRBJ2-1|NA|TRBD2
TGTGCCAGCAGGGATAGCGGGAGCAATGAGCAGTTCTTC
CASRDSGSNEQFF
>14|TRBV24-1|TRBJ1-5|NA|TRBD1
TGTGCCACCAGCGGACAGGTTAGCAATCAGCCCCAGCATTTT
CATSGQVSNQPQHF
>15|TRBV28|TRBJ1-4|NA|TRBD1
TGTGCCAGCAGACGGACAGGGGAGTATAATGAAAAACTGTTTTTT
CASRRTGEYNEKLFF
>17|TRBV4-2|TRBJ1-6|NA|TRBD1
TGTGCCAGCAGCCAACCCGGGACAGGGGGCTGGGATTCACCCCTCCACTTT
CASSQPGTGGWDSPLHF
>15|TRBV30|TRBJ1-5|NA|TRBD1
TGTGCCTGGAGTTATGGACAGGGAATTTATCAGCCCCAGCATTTT
CAWSYGQGIYQPQHF
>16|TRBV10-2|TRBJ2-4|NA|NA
TGCGCCAGCAGTGAAAGGGGGACCCTAGCCAAAAACATTCAGTACTTC
CASSERGTLAKNIQYF
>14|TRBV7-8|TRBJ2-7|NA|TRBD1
TGTGCCAGCAGCCCTGGGACAGGATTCTACGAGCAGTACTTC
CASSPGTGFYEQYF
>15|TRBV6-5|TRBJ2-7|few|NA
TGTGCCAGCAGTTACTCGACTAGTCCCCGGTACGAGCAGTACTTC
CASSYSTSPRYEQYF
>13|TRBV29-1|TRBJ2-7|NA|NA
TGCAGCGCCCAGACACCGGATACCTACGAGCAGTACTTC
CSAQTPDTYEQYF
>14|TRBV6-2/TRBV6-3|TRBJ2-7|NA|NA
TGTGCCAGCAGTTACCCGGGGTCCTCCTACGAGCAGTACTTC
CASSYPGSSYEQYF
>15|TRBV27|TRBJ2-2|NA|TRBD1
TGTGCCAGCAGTCGCCGGGACAGAAGCACCGGGGAGCTGTTTTTT
CASSRRDRSTGELFF